Listed here is a single T cell receptor beta chain. Its antigen is unknown. This entry comes from a study of T cell responses to AZD1222 COVID-19 vaccine. Overall study findings and caveats: Following two doses of AZD1222, Spike-specific TCR breadth and depth rose. Targets within unmutated variant regions were reportedly found for nearly half of spike-specific TCRs. Repertoires were obtained only post-peak T cell response. Donors, mostly white British, included more females; clonal diversity was possibly underestimated.

This CDR3 region has 13 residues. The V segment lost 1 base and the J segment 4 bases; nucleotides outside the gene matches: 3. CDR1 is SQVTM and CDR2 is ANQGSEA in the germline V gene. The assay was immunoSEQ multiplex PCR, and TCRdb's table has in-frame clones only and misses some. Of tens of thousands of clones in the sample, 84% were seen once. The genes are TRBV29-1 and TRBJ1-2; TRBD1 aligns across 7 bases. The source was peripheral blood, collected on day 0 of AZD1222 vaccination. The receptor was isolated from an adult in good health. As DNA, the CDR3 is TGCAGCGTTGAAGGGACAGGAATCTATGGCTACACCTTC. It encodes CSVEGTGIYGYTF. Drawing the rest from reference TRBV29-1 and TRBJ1-2, the complete variable domain is SAVISQKPSRDICQRGTSLTIQCQVDSQVTMMFWYRQQPGQSLTLIATANQGSEATYESGFVIDKFPISRPNLTFSTLTVSNMSPEDSSIYLCSVEGTGIYGYTFGSGTRLTVV.